This is a list of T cell receptor beta chains from one sample in a study of T cells in Graves' hyperthyroidism and ophthalmopathy. TCRdb fed the multiplex PCR reads into MiXCR, producing one record per CDR3 protein. Of 300,000 to 450,000 distinct CDR3 sequences listed, over 10% are singletons. The sample comprised blood. The receptors shown here come from a woman between 18 and 29 years old with Graves' hyperthyroidism. Each CDR3 is given with its conserved first and last residue. The D gene is left open where the match is weak. The listing skips clone size in some rows; elsewhere it reads once, few, many or a size class.

v_gene: TRBV3-1; j_gene: TRBJ2-1; abundance: NA; d_gene: NA; CDR3aa: CASSQGTGDEQFF; CDR3nt: TGTGCCAGCAGCCAAGGGACGGGGGATGAGCAGTTCTTC
v_gene: TRBV28; j_gene: TRBJ1-1; abundance: many; d_gene: NA; CDR3aa: CASSLDRGVNTEAFF; CDR3nt: TGTGCCAGCAGTTTGGACCGAGGGGTGAACACTGAAGCTTTCTTT
v_gene: TRBV19; j_gene: TRBJ2-1; abundance: few; d_gene: NA; CDR3aa: CASSIVAPPSYNEQFF; CDR3nt: TGTGCCAGTAGTATAGTGGCGCCCCCGTCCTACAATGAGCAGTTCTTC
v_gene: TRBV29-1; j_gene: TRBJ2-1; abundance: few; d_gene: NA; CDR3aa: CSVEVLAGYEQFF; CDR3nt: TGCAGCGTTGAGGTGCTGGCGGGCTATGAGCAGTTCTTC
v_gene: TRBV28; j_gene: TRBJ1-2; abundance: NA; d_gene: TRBD1; CDR3aa: CASSRTGGYYGYTF; CDR3nt: TGTGCCAGCAGCCGAACAGGGGGCTACTATGGCTACACCTTC
v_gene: TRBV28; j_gene: TRBJ2-5; abundance: once; d_gene: TRBD2; CDR3aa: CATTSGGGETQYF; CDR3nt: TGTGCCACAACCTCGGGGGGGGGAGAGACCCAGTACTTC
v_gene: TRBV9; j_gene: TRBJ1-4; abundance: few; d_gene: TRBD1; CDR3aa: CASSVTGGQNEKLFF; CDR3nt: TGTGCCAGCAGCGTTACAGGGGGTCAGAATGAAAAACTGTTTTTT
v_gene: TRBV18; j_gene: TRBJ2-2; abundance: many; d_gene: NA; CDR3aa: CASSPRQVTGELFF; CDR3nt: TGTGCCAGCTCACCACGACAGGTTACCGGGGAGCTGTTTTTT
v_gene: TRBV28; j_gene: TRBJ1-1; abundance: many; d_gene: NA; CDR3aa: CASSLQITNTEAFF; CDR3nt: TGTGCCAGCAGTTTACAGATAACGAACACTGAAGCTTTCTTT
v_gene: TRBV4-1; j_gene: TRBJ1-3; abundance: few; d_gene: NA; CDR3aa: CASSSFTAGNTIYF; CDR3nt: TGCGCCAGCAGCTCGTTCACGGCTGGAAACACCATATATTTT
v_gene: TRBV5-8; j_gene: TRBJ1-3; abundance: NA; d_gene: NA; CDR3aa: CASSYQATSSGNTIYF; CDR3nt: TGTGCCAGCAGTTATCAGGCAACCAGCTCTGGAAACACCATATATTTT
v_gene: TRBV7-2; j_gene: TRBJ1-1; abundance: few; d_gene: TRBD1; CDR3aa: CASSMGQGAGDTEAFF; CDR3nt: TGTGCCAGCAGCATGGGACAGGGGGCAGGGGACACTGAAGCTTTCTTT
v_gene: TRBV6-1; j_gene: TRBJ2-5; abundance: many; d_gene: TRBD2; CDR3aa: CASSDRVAGSPGGVTQYF; CDR3nt: TGTGCCAGCAGTGATCGGGTAGCGGGGTCCCCCGGGGGGGTGACCCAGTACTTC
v_gene: TRBV11-2; j_gene: TRBJ2-7; abundance: many; d_gene: NA; CDR3aa: CASTWAASQHYEQYF; CDR3nt: TGTGCCAGCACTTGGGCGGCTTCCCAACACTACGAGCAGTACTTC
v_gene: TRBV20-1; j_gene: TRBJ2-3; abundance: many; d_gene: TRBD2; CDR3aa: CSASVSGSGTDTQYF; CDR3nt: TGCAGTGCTAGTGTAAGCGGGAGCGGCACAGATACGCAGTATTTT
v_gene: TRBV7-2; j_gene: TRBJ1-2; abundance: many; d_gene: NA; CDR3aa: CASSLKVQGLGYTF; CDR3nt: TGTGCCAGCAGCCTAAAAGTACAGGGCCTTGGCTACACCTTC
v_gene: TRBV7-9; j_gene: TRBJ1-4; abundance: few; d_gene: TRBD1; CDR3aa: CASSLGRGQSNEKLFF; CDR3nt: TGTGCCAGCAGCTTAGGGAGGGGACAGTCAAATGAAAAACTGTTTTTT
v_gene: TRBV5-1; j_gene: TRBJ2-1; abundance: NA; d_gene: TRBD1; CDR3aa: CASGGTGYNEQFF; CDR3nt: TGCGCCAGCGGCGGGACAGGATACAATGAGCAGTTCTTC
v_gene: TRBV6-1; j_gene: TRBJ2-5; abundance: many; d_gene: NA; CDR3aa: CASSEAQNSGETQYF; CDR3nt: TGTGCCAGCAGTGAAGCACAGAATTCGGGAGAGACCCAGTACTTC
v_gene: TRBV6-2/TRBV6-3; j_gene: TRBJ2-3; abundance: NA; d_gene: TRBD1; CDR3aa: CASSSTGTGPDTQYF; CDR3nt: TGTGCCAGCAGTTCGACCGGGACAGGCCCAGATACGCAGTATTTT
v_gene: TRBV5-1; j_gene: TRBJ2-5; abundance: NA; d_gene: TRBD2; CDR3aa: CASSLGLAFRETQYF; CDR3nt: TGCGCCAGCAGCCTGGGACTAGCGTTTAGAGAGACCCAGTACTTC
v_gene: TRBV28; j_gene: TRBJ1-5; abundance: many; d_gene: NA; CDR3aa: CASTDRFLWGQPQHF; CDR3nt: TGTGCCAGCACTGACAGGTTTTTGTGGGGCCAGCCCCAGCATTTT
v_gene: TRBV7-6; j_gene: TRBJ2-2; abundance: few; d_gene: NA; CDR3aa: CASGRGNTGGLFF; CDR3nt: TGTGCCAGCGGCCGCGGGAACACCGGGGGGCTGTTTTTT
v_gene: TRBV28; j_gene: TRBJ2-5; abundance: many; d_gene: NA; CDR3aa: CASAQETQYF; CDR3nt: TGTGCCAGCGCACAAGAGACCCAGTACTTC
v_gene: TRBV12-3/TRBV12-4; j_gene: TRBJ2-7; abundance: many; d_gene: TRBD2; CDR3aa: CASSLGLAGVYEQYF; CDR3nt: TGTGCCAGCAGTTTGGGACTAGCGGGAGTCTACGAGCAGTACTTC
v_gene: TRBV2; j_gene: TRBJ2-1; abundance: many; d_gene: NA; CDR3aa: CASIPGASYNEQFF; CDR3nt: TGTGCCAGCATTCCAGGAGCCTCCTACAATGAGCAGTTCTTC
v_gene: TRBV5-1; j_gene: TRBJ1-2; abundance: many; d_gene: NA; CDR3aa: CASSLDRDGYTF; CDR3nt: TGCGCCAGCAGCTTGGATCGAGATGGCTACACCTTC
v_gene: TRBV30; j_gene: TRBJ1-2; abundance: many; d_gene: NA; CDR3aa: CAWSGAADNYGYTF; CDR3nt: TGTGCCTGGAGTGGGGCGGCGGATAACTATGGCTACACCTTC
v_gene: TRBV5-1; j_gene: TRBJ1-1; abundance: many; d_gene: NA; CDR3aa: CARPRRESVGTEAFF; CDR3nt: TGCGCCAGACCCAGGAGGGAGTCAGTGGGCACTGAAGCTTTCTTT
v_gene: TRBV15; j_gene: TRBJ2-1; abundance: few; d_gene: NA; CDR3aa: CATSSATSPVREDEQFF; CDR3nt: TGTGCCACCAGCAGTGCTACATCCCCGGTGAGAGAGGATGAGCAGTTCTTC
v_gene: TRBV29-1; j_gene: TRBJ1-1; abundance: many; d_gene: NA; CDR3aa: CSVDRDRANTEAFF; CDR3nt: TGCAGCGTTGACCGGGACCGAGCGAACACTGAAGCTTTCTTT
v_gene: TRBV28; j_gene: TRBJ2-3; abundance: NA; d_gene: TRBD2; CDR3aa: CASSLSGLAFSTDTQYF; CDR3nt: TGTGCCAGCAGTTTATCCGGACTAGCGTTTAGCACAGATACGCAGTATTTT
v_gene: TRBV5-8; j_gene: TRBJ1-2; abundance: NA; d_gene: TRBD1; CDR3aa: CASSPWTGRPYGYTF; CDR3nt: TGTGCCAGCAGCCCGTGGACAGGGAGGCCCTATGGCTACACCTTC
v_gene: TRBV18; j_gene: TRBJ2-7; abundance: many; d_gene: TRBD1; CDR3aa: CASSLDRVAYEQYF; CDR3nt: TGTGCCAGCTCTTTGGACAGGGTGGCCTACGAGCAGTACTTC
v_gene: TRBV28; j_gene: TRBJ1-2; abundance: NA; d_gene: NA; CDR3aa: CASSSPGYTF; CDR3nt: TGTGCCAGCAGTAGCCCCGGCTACACCTTC
v_gene: TRBV27; j_gene: TRBJ1-5; abundance: many; d_gene: NA; CDR3aa: CASSWGDNQPQHF; CDR3nt: TGTGCCAGCAGTTGGGGGGACAATCAGCCCCAGCATTTT
v_gene: TRBV3-1; j_gene: TRBJ1-4; abundance: many; d_gene: NA; CDR3aa: CASRGLDREKLFF; CDR3nt: TGTGCCAGCAGGGGTTTAGACAGGGAAAAACTGTTTTTT